This TCR beta chain is from a study of cytomegalovirus exposure and HLA in healthy donors. Looking at the study overall: Roughly four fifths of 300 to 450 genotyped donors fell in the Caucasian-associated ancestry cluster.

This clone was detected once. Its antigen is currently unknown. The PCR had 60 Vbeta and 13 Jbeta primers. The method was immunoSEQ multiplex PCR; TCRdb's version includes in-frame clones alone and lacks a portion of them. The sample contains about 93,000 clones, 82% of which appear only once. Study-level findings and limits: Researchers catalogued roughly 170 TCR beta chains as cytomegalovirus-associated. The sole available immune exposure information was CMV serostatus.

CDR1 and CDR2 from the germline V gene are SGDLS and YYNGEE. The J segment lost 5 bases and the V segment lost 0 bases, leaving 8 bases of the junction unmatched. The CDR3 extends over 16 amino acids. The V and J genes are TRBV9 and TRBJ1-1, with TRBD1 matching over 9 bases. The TCR sequence derives from a man aged 50-59 years in good health and CMV-seronegative. The sequenced sample consisted of PBMCs. CDR3 in DNA: TGTGCCAGCAGCGTAGGGCCCGGGACAGGGATAACTGAAGCTTTCTTT. Translation: CASSVGPGTGITEAFF.